These 22 T cell receptor beta chains came from one sample sequenced in a study of blood T cell repertoires in COVID-19. Using immunoSEQ multiplex PCR, the repertoire was profiled, and TCRdb retains in-frame clones only, with some absent. Here the sample spans approximately 180,000 clones, approximately 81% being singletons. The sequencing input was peripheral blood. Receptors originate from a person aged 70 to 79 with COVID-19, enrolled during active disease.

The chain joins TRBV28 to TRBJ1-1; the match to TRBD1 covers 9 bases. From germline, CDR1 is MDHEN and CDR2 SYDVKM. The V segment lost 4 bases and the J segment 9 bases; nucleotides outside the gene matches: 3. This CDR3 spans 12 amino acids. In DNA, the CDR3 is TGTGCCAGCAGTTGGGGACAGGGACAAGCTTTCTTT. Protein: CASSWGQGQAFF.

The rearrangement uses TRBV21-1 and TRBJ1-6; the D call TRBD1 from the table was never checked on the DNA. TRBV21-1 is assigned pseudogene status. CDR3 length equals 19 residues. CDR3 amino acids: CASSKNLRDRARGNSPLHF. The CDR3 nucleotides read TGTGCCAGCAGCAAAAACCTTCGGGACAGGGCGCGAGGAAATTCACCCCTCCACTTT.

The chain couples TRBV21-1 to TRBJ1-1. TRBV21-1 is a documented pseudogene. The CDR3 is 18 amino acids. CDR3 sequence reads: CASSSTCRGGQTNTEAFF. The CDR3 DNA is TGTGCCAGCAGCAGCACCTGCCGGGGGGGGCAAACGAACACTGAAGCTTTCTTT.

The chain is built from TRBV10-3 and TRBJ2-7; 7 bases map to TRBD1. The germline CDR1 and CDR2 sequences are ENHRY and SYGVKD. The CDR3 is made up of 14 amino acids. Losses at the gene ends were 6 bases for V and 2 bases for J; bases not matched to a gene: 7. CDR3 residues: CAISATGSTYEQYF. The CDR3 region has the DNA TGTGCCATCAGCGCGACAGGGTCTACCTACGAGCAGTACTTC.

The V and J genes are TRBV7-2 and TRBJ2-3; 9 bases agree with TRBD1. Germline V CDR1 and CDR2: SGHTA, FQGNSA. The CDR3 runs 18 residues. The J segment lost 3 bases and the V segment lost 2 bases, leaving 12 bases of the junction unmatched. The CDR3 reads CASSLHASGQGGTDTQYF. CDR3 sequence (DNA): TGTGCCAGCAGCTTACATGCTTCGGGACAGGGAGGGACAGATACGCAGTATTTT.

The CDR3 is CASGLRQGYEQYF. In DNA form, the CDR3 reads TGTGCCAGCGGACTGAGACAGGGCTACGAGCAGTACTTC. This chain connects TRBV28 to TRBJ2-7, with 7 nucleotides matching TRBD1. Trimming cost V 8 bases and J 3 bases; bases outside gene matches: 7. CDR1 MDHEN and CDR2 SYDVKM come from the germline V gene. The CDR3 totals 13 residues.

The CDR3 region is CASSILSWTGSTPLHF. The CDR3 nucleotides are TGTGCCAGCAGCATCCTGAGTTGGACAGGGTCGACACCCCTCCACTTT. The V call is TRBV5-8, the J call TRBJ1-6, with 8 bases matching TRBD1. This CDR3 contains 16 residues. V was pared by 4 bases and J by 11 bases, with 14 bases of the junction left unmatched. Germline-derived CDR1 and CDR2 are SGHTS and YDEGEE.

V is TRBV4-3 and J is TRBJ1-4; 7 bases align to TRBD1. Germline V lookup: CDR1 LGHNA, CDR2 YSLEER. V lost 2 bases, J lost 7 bases, and 4 bases stayed unmatched. The CDR3 is 14 amino acids. The CDR3 protein is CASSQRPGGEKLFF. Here the CDR3 DNA reads TGCGCCAGCAGCCAAAGGCCAGGGGGTGAAAAACTGTTTTTT.

This clone has just a few counts. The rearrangement uses TRBV7-2 and TRBJ1-1; no clear D. The CDR3 extends over 14 amino acids. Germline V gene data show CDR1 as SGHTA and CDR2 as FQGNSA. The V end lost 1 base, the J end lost 3 bases, and 9 bases lay between the germline ends. CDR3 nucleotide sequence: TGTGCCAGCAGCTTAGTTGGGCCGGACACTGAAGCTTTCTTT. Translating it yields CASSLVGPDTEAFF.

This clone came up a few times. Other DNA sequences in the same sample also yield this CDR3. The chain is built from TRBV7-9 and TRBJ2-7; D is unresolved. V lost 1 base to trimming and J lost 0 bases, with 7 bases between them. CDR3 size: 14 residues. The germline V gene encodes CDR1 SEHNR and CDR2 FQNEAQ (reference sequence). CDR3 DNA sequence: TGTGCCAGCAGCTTAGGTTCGGTCTCCTACGAGCAGTACTTC. Its translation: CASSLGSVSYEQYF.

The J gene is TRBJ2-7, the V gene TRBV27; 7 bases map to TRBD1. V lost 5 bases, J lost 7 bases, and 11 bases stayed unmatched. Looked up from germline, CDR1 is MNHEY and CDR2 is SMNVEV (reference sequence). This CDR3 comprises 14 residues. The CDR3 DNA reads TGTGCCAGCAGTCGGAGAGGGGGCGGTTGGGAGCAGTACTTC. Translation: CASSRRGGGWEQYF.

This sequence joins TRBV19 and TRBJ2-6, with 10 nucleotides matching TRBD2. In germline, CDR1 is LNHDA, CDR2 SQIVND (reference sequence). The V segment lost 3 bases and the J segment 0 bases; nucleotides outside the gene matches: 11. The CDR3 length is 20 residues. The chain's CDR3 is CASSILAGVSHLSGANVLTF. The CDR3 nucleotides read TGTGCCAGTAGTATCCTAGCGGGAGTTTCCCACCTCTCTGGGGCCAACGTCCTGACTTTC.

The CDR3: CASSVLADHPYNEQFF. The CDR3, as DNA: TGTGCCAGCAGTGTACTAGCGGATCACCCCTACAATGAGCAGTTCTTC. The chain employs TRBV2 and TRBJ2-1; 8 nucleotides match TRBD2. There are 16 residues in the CDR3. Losses at the gene ends were 4 bases for V and 2 bases for J; bases not matched to a gene: 7. Germline V lookup: CDR1 SNHLY, CDR2 FYNNEI.

This chain links TRBV6-6 with TRBJ2-2; 7 bases map to TRBD1. Germline lookup yields CDR1 MNHNY and CDR2 SVGAGI (reference sequence). This CDR3 has 14 amino acids. With V trimmed by 6 bases and J by 5 bases, 6 bases remained unmatched. The CDR3 is CASRYRGETGELFF. The CDR3 nucleotides read TGTGCCAGCAGGTACAGGGGCGAGACCGGGGAGCTGTTTTTT.

This chain joins TRBV11-2 and TRBJ1-2; 8 bases fit TRBD1. This CDR3 spans 14 amino acids. Germline trimming cut 6 bases from V and 6 bases from J; bases unmatched to any gene: 9. CDR1 and CDR2 (germline): SGHAT, FQNNGV. The CDR3 nucleotides are TGTGCCAGCAGAGCCAAATCGACAGGGGATGGCTACACCTTC. Its protein is CASRAKSTGDGYTF.

The rearrangement links TRBV5-8 to TRBJ2-7; TRBD1 matches at 7 bases. V lost 4 bases to trimming and J lost 1 base; unmatched junction nucleotides: 5. Germline V gene data show CDR1 as SGHTS and CDR2 as YDEGEE. CDR3 length: 14 residues. CDR3 nucleotide sequence: TGTGCCAGCAGCAACAGGGGAATTTCCTACGAGCAGTACTTC. The encoded protein is CASSNRGISYEQYF.

The genes are TRBV5-5 and TRBJ1-1; 7 positions agree with TRBD1. Germline V gene data show CDR1 as SGHKS and CDR2 as YYEKEE (reference sequence). The junction had 23 bases not matched to a gene; V was cut back by 2 bases and J by 4 bases. The length of the CDR3 is 20 residues. The CDR3 sequence is CASSLRAGLRTGPSVTEAFF. CDR3 DNA: TGTGCCAGCAGCTTAAGGGCCGGGCTCAGGACAGGCCCATCGGTCACTGAAGCTTTCTTT. Supplemented by reference TRBV5-5 and TRBJ1-1, the full variable domain reads DAGVTQSPTHLIKTRGQQVTLRCSPISGHKSVSWYQQVLGQGPQFIFQYYEKEERGRGNFPDRFSARQFPNYSSELNVNALLLGDSALYLCASSLRAGLRTGPSVTEAFFGQGTRLTVV.

This chain joins TRBV3-1 (or the pseudogene TRBV3-2) and TRBJ1-3; a possible D gene is TRBD1 (5 bases). The CDR3 loop spans 16 amino acids. Trimming removed 3 bases from V and 4 bases from J, with 16 bases in between. Germline V gives CDR1 LGHDT, CDR2 YNNKEL (reference sequence). CDR3 nucleotide sequence: TGTGCCAGCAGCCAGGGAGGGACCGCCGCGGGAAACACCATATATTTT. Amino acids: CASSQGGTAAGNTIYF.

V usage is TRBV12-3 or TRBV12-4 and J usage is TRBJ2-1; D unresolved. The V end was cut by 5 bases, the J end by 10 bases, with 12 bases between. This CDR3 has 12 amino acids. The CDR3 sequence is CASSRFNREQFF. In DNA form, the CDR3 reads TGTGCCAGCAGTCGATTTAACCGGGAGCAGTTCTTC.

This sequence joins TRBV2 and TRBJ1-4; D gene ambiguous. V was cut by 4 bases and J by 4 bases, with 4 bases left in between. Per the germline V gene, CDR1 is SNHLY and CDR2 is FYNNEI. This CDR3 is 12 amino acids long. The CDR3 DNA is TGTGCCAGCAGTGCCGTTAATGAAAAACTGTTTTTT. This sequence encodes CASSAVNEKLFF.

This chain uses TRBV7-6 with TRBJ2-7; a possible D gene is TRBD2 (6 bases). Germline-derived CDR1 and CDR2 are SGHVS and FNYEAQ. The CDR3 sequence is 14 residues long. V was clipped by 4 bases and J by 4 bases, with 14 bases between them. CDR3: CASSYNTGGYEQYF. CDR3 nucleotides: TGTGCCAGCAGCTACAACACCGGAGGGTACGAGCAGTACTTC.

This clone showed up just once. The chain employs TRBV28 and TRBJ2-3, with a possible D match to TRBD1 (6 bases). The ends were cut back, 4 bases at V and 6 bases at J, with 14 bases in the middle. Germline CDR1 reads MDHEN; CDR2 reads SYDVKM. This CDR3 has 14 residues. The CDR3 DNA reads TGTGCCAGCAGTTCTAAGATGGGGGCGGATACGCAGTATTTT. It is translated as CASSSKMGADTQYF. The full variable domain, its missing parts supplied by reference TRBV28 and TRBJ2-3, is DVKVTQSSRYLVKRTGEKVFLECVQDMDHENMFWYRQDPGLGLRLIYFSYDVKMKEKGDIPEGYSVSREKKERFSLILESASTNQTSMYLCASSSKMGADTQYFGPGTRLTVL.